Listed here is a single T cell receptor beta chain. Its antigen remains unidentified. PCR amplification relied on 60 Vbeta primers (plus 13 Jbeta primers). Repertoires were generated with immunoSEQ multiplex PCR, while TCRdb's copy carries only in-frame clones and drops some. Of some 100,000 clones in the sample, around 75% were seen once. This entry belongs to a study of cytomegalovirus exposure and HLA in healthy donors. Study-level findings and limits: One variant, a missense change in DCLRE1C, was linked in a later analysis to TCR beta V- and J-gene trimming. An apparent linkage of common viral pathogens to several of the most significant clusters emerged in a later analysis.

Germline CDR1 and CDR2: SNHLY and FYNNEI. Germline trimming cut 3 bases from V and 4 bases from J; bases unmatched to any gene: 6. CDR3 length: 15 amino acids. This TCR was sampled from a male donor in good health and CMV-seropositive. The sequenced sample consisted of PBMCs. This rearrangement joins TRBV2 to TRBJ1-2; TRBD1 aligns across 9 bases. CDR3 loop: CASSDRDRVFYGYTF. CDR3 DNA sequence: TGTGCCAGCAGTGATAGGGACAGGGTGTTCTATGGCTACACCTTC. The entire variable domain, with the rest obtained from reference TRBV2 and TRBJ1-2, is as follows: EPEVTQTPSHQVTQMGQEVILRCVPISNHLYFYWYRQILGQKVEFLVSFYNNEISEKSEIFDDQFSVERPDGSNFTLKIRSTKLEDSAMYFCASSDRDRVFYGYTFGSGTRLTVV.